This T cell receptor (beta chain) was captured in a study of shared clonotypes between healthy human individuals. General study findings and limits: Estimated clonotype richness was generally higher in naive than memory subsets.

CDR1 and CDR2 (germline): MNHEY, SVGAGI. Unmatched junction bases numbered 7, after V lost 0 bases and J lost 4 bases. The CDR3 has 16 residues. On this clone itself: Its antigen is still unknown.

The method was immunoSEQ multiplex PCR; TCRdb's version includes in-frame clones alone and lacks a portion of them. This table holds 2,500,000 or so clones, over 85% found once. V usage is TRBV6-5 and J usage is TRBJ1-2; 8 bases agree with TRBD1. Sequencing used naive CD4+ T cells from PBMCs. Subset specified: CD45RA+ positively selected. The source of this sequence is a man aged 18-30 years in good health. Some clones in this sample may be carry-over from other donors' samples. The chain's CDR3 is CASSYSGTGKSYGYTF. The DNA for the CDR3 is TGTGCCAGCAGTTACTCGGGGACAGGCAAATCCTATGGCTACACCTTC.